This T cell receptor (beta chain) was found in a study of CXCR3-negative and CXCR3-positive naive CD8 T cells. Turning to the study itself: Libraries each contributed about 1.5 +/- 0.3 million TRB reads, for roughly 140 million in total. General study points: TRB CDR3s were more hydrophobic in CXCR3-positive than in CXCR3-negative naive cells. Surface CD5 matched across naive subsets, and TRB CDR3 properties served to infer TCR strength. Much lower diversity was found in memory CD8+ cells, while both naive subsets had comparably high diversity.

This CDR3 contains 15 residues. Germline values: CDR1 LGHDT, CDR2 YNNKEL (reference sequence). As regards this clonotype: Its antigen is not known.

TRB cDNA libraries were made by UMI-labeled 5' RACE. TCRdb reprocessed the 5' RACE reads and reports one entry per CDR3 protein, with no DNA. Its table records roughly 99,000 distinct CDR3 sequences. The chain is built from TRBV3-1 and TRBJ2-1; the TCRdb D gene call, TRBD2, has no DNA to confirm it. The receptor comes from a human donor in good health. Some clones in this sample may be carry-over from other donors' samples. The sample was naive CXCR3+ CD8+ T cells from blood. Described subset: CD45RO-CCR7+CD27+CD95- naive CD8+ T cells expressing CXCR3 (TNR3+). The CDR3 reads CASSQVAGGLWEQFF.